The rows below give T cell receptor beta chains drawn from one sample of a study of blood T cell repertoires in COVID-19. Using immunoSEQ multiplex PCR, the repertoire was profiled, and TCRdb retains in-frame clones only, with some absent. The sample lists some 280,000 clones; roughly 85% were seen once. The material sequenced was peripheral blood. Receptor source: a woman in her thirties with active or convalescent COVID-19. CDR3s include the opening cysteine and the closing phenylalanine or tryptophan. D genes are given only for firm matches. Clone size appears in some rows only: once, few, many, or a class for an expanded clone.

J | V | size | D | DNA | CDR3
TRBJ2-5 | TRBV7-9 | NA | TRBD1 | TGTGCCAGCAGCCAAGGGACAGGTGTAGCGGAGACCCAGTACTTC | CASSQGTGVAETQYF
TRBJ1-2 | TRBV15 | NA | NA | TGTGCCACCAGCAGAGCCCAGGGCCACTATGGCTACACCTTC | CATSRAQGHYGYTF
TRBJ2-1 | TRBV7-9 | NA | NA | TGTGCCAGCAGCCCCACAGGGATAGGCTCCTACAATGAGCAGTTCTTC | CASSPTGIGSYNEQFF
TRBJ2-3 | TRBV5-1 | NA | TRBD2 | TGCGCCAGCAGCCCGGGACTAGCGGGGGGACCTAGCACAGATACGCAGTATTTT | CASSPGLAGGPSTDTQYF
TRBJ2-7 | TRBV6-5 | NA | NA | TGTGCCAGCAGTTGGGGCGGCTCCTACGAGCAGTACTTC | CASSWGGSYEQYF
TRBJ1-3 | TRBV4-3 | NA | TRBD1 | TGCGCCAGCAGCCAAGTTAGCGGACAGGGGGCCGGGGGCCGCTCTGGAAACACCATATATTTT | CASSQVSGQGAGGRSGNTIYF
TRBJ1-4 | TRBV28 | NA | NA | TGTGCCAGCAGTTTAGGGGAAAGGGGACTTGAAAAACTGTTTTTT | CASSLGERGLEKLFF
TRBJ1-1 | TRBV27 | once | NA | TGTGCCAGCAGTTTATCGGGGCGGCAGCTTGAAGCTTTCTTT | CASSLSGRQLEAFF
TRBJ2-7 | TRBV5-8 | NA | NA | TGTGCCAGCAGCTTGACATCCCCGTACTTC | CASSLTSPYF
TRBJ2-5 | TRBV7-9 | NA | TRBD1 | TGTGCCAGCCGGCCCCAACAGGGGCCAGAGACCCAGTACTTC | CASRPQQGPETQYF
TRBJ2-7 | TRBV27 | once | TRBD1 | TGTGCCAGCAGTTCCCCGACAGGGGTCGTGCAGTACTTC | CASSSPTGVVQYF
TRBJ2-5 | TRBV24-1 | NA | TRBD2 | TGTGCCACCAGTGATTTTTCGGCGGGGGACGGGGAGACCCAGTACTTC | CATSDFSAGDGETQYF
TRBJ2-5 | TRBV28 | NA | NA | TGTGCCAGCAGTCCACCCGGGAGCCAAGAGACCCAGTACTTC | CASSPPGSQETQYF
TRBJ1-1 | TRBV30 | NA | TRBD1 | TGTGCCTCGACAGGGGCCGCTCCCATGAACACTGAAGCTTTCTTT | CASTGAAPMNTEAFF
TRBJ1-2 | TRBV13 | NA | NA | TGTGCCGCTGGGGCAGGGCTCTATGGCTACACCTTC | CAAGAGLYGYTF
TRBJ2-3 | TRBV6-1 | NA | TRBD2 | TGTGCCAGCAGTGACCCTAGCGGTCGCACAGATACGCAGTATTTT | CASSDPSGRTDTQYF
TRBJ2-5 | TRBV24-1 | NA | TRBD1 | TGTGCCACCAGTGATTTGAGTGGGGACAGAGACCAAGAGACCCAGTACTTC | CATSDLSGDRDQETQYF
TRBJ2-3 | TRBV11-3 | NA | NA | TGTGCCAGCAGCCACAGGAGCACAGATACGCAGTATTTT | CASSHRSTDTQYF
TRBJ1-1 | TRBV28 | NA | NA | TGTGCCAGCAGTCTGCATGGGGGCAGGGAAGCTTTCTTT | CASSLHGGREAFF
TRBJ1-5 | TRBV6-5 | NA | TRBD1 | TGTGCCAGCTTACGCGACAGGGACTTCGTGGAGCCCCAGCATTTT | CASLRDRDFVEPQHF
TRBJ2-2 | TRBV28 | NA | TRBD1 | TGTGCCAGCAGTCAAGACAGGGTCGGGGAGCTGTTTTTT | CASSQDRVGELFF
TRBJ2-7 | TRBV7-3 | NA | NA | TGTGCCAGCAGCTTAACTAGCGCCTCCGACGAGCAGTACTTC | CASSLTSASDEQYF
TRBJ2-3 | TRBV24-1 | NA | NA | TGTGCCACCAGTGAATTGGACAGTACAGATACGCAGTATTTT | CATSELDSTDTQYF
TRBJ2-5 | TRBV7-9 | NA | NA | TGTGCCAGCAGCGTCGGGAGCGGATTGCAAGAGACCCAGTACTTC | CASSVGSGLQETQYF
TRBJ2-5 | TRBV7-6 | NA | TRBD2 | TGTGCCAGCAGCTTTATAGCGGGGCGACAAGAGACCCAGTACTTC | CASSFIAGRQETQYF
TRBJ2-7 | TRBV19 | NA | TRBD2 | TGTGCCAGTAGTATAGATAGCGGGGACTACGAGCAGTACTTC | CASSIDSGDYEQYF
TRBJ2-3 | TRBV7-3 | NA | NA | TGTGCCAGCAGCTTATTGGGCAGGGCGACAGATACGCAGTATTTT | CASSLLGRATDTQYF
TRBJ1-2 | TRBV9 | NA | NA | TGTGCCAGCAGCCCGATTAGCGGTCTGTATGGCTACACCTTC | CASSPISGLYGYTF
TRBJ1-3 | TRBV5-5 | NA | NA | TGTGCCAGCAGCTTTAACAGGGCCGGAAACACCATATATTTT | CASSFNRAGNTIYF
TRBJ1-2 | TRBV21-1 | NA | NA | TGTGCCAGCACCCCTCGTGGGGGGGTAGAGGGCTACACCTTC | CASTPRGGVEGYTF
TRBJ2-7 | TRBV9 | NA | NA | TGTGCCAGCAGCGTAGGGGACACCTACTACTCCTACGAGCAGTACTTC | CASSVGDTYYSYEQYF
TRBJ2-7 | TRBV5-1 | NA | TRBD2 | TGCGCCAGCAGCTTCGAACTAGCGGGGGCCTACGAGCAGTACTTC | CASSFELAGAYEQYF
TRBJ1-1 | TRBV7-9 | few | NA | TGTGCCAGCAGCTCGCCTCCGGAGGGGCCTGAAGCTTTCTTT | CASSSPPEGPEAFF
TRBJ2-1 | TRBV6-2/TRBV6-3 | NA | TRBD2 | TGTGCCAGCAGCCGGACTAGCGGAGATTGGGTAACCAATGAGCAGTTCTTC | CASSRTSGDWVTNEQFF
TRBJ1-6 | TRBV28 | NA | TRBD1 | TGTGCCAGCAGTCCAGGGGACAGGGTTGGATCACCCCTCCACTTT | CASSPGDRVGSPLHF
TRBJ2-3 | TRBV29-1 | NA | TRBD2 | TGCAGCATTGAATTGACTAGCTTAGCAGATACGCAGTATTTT | CSIELTSLADTQYF
TRBJ1-3 | TRBV4-3 | NA | NA | TGCGCCAGCAGCCAAGACCAGTGGAGGGTTGGTGGAAACACCATATATTTT | CASSQDQWRVGGNTIYF
TRBJ2-3 | TRBV7-2 | NA | NA | TGTGCCAGCAGCTTATGGGCTAGCAAATCAGATACGCAGTATTTT | CASSLWASKSDTQYF
TRBJ2-3 | TRBV28 | NA | TRBD2 | TGTGCCAGCAGTTCCCCGGGGGGGCTCACAGATACGCAGTATTTT | CASSSPGGLTDTQYF
TRBJ2-7 | TRBV6-5 | NA | TRBD1 | TGTGCCAGCAGCCCCTCGGGACAGATAATGTACGAGCAGTACTTC | CASSPSGQIMYEQYF
TRBJ1-1 | TRBV19 | NA | NA | TGTGCCAGTGGAGGGCAGAACACTGAAGCTTTCTTT | CASGGQNTEAFF
TRBJ2-7 | TRBV13 | NA | TRBD1 | TGTGCCAGCAGCTTATACAGGGGGCAGGGACTCGAGCAGTACTTC | CASSLYRGQGLEQYF
TRBJ1-5 | TRBV2 | NA | NA | TGTGCCAGCAGTGGCCAGACCGCAGGGGGCAATCAGCCCCAGCATTTT | CASSGQTAGGNQPQHF
TRBJ1-1 | TRBV6-2/TRBV6-3 | NA | NA | TGTGCCAGCAGTTACGGAGGGAGGTGGACTGAAGCTTTCTTT | CASSYGGRWTEAFF
TRBJ1-5 | TRBV19 | NA | NA | TGTGCCAGTAGTACCATGTTTAATCAGCCCCAGCATTTT | CASSTMFNQPQHF
TRBJ2-5 | TRBV27 | NA | NA | TGTGCCAGCAGTTTATCGGGGGGAGCCCAGTACTTC | CASSLSGGAQYF
TRBJ1-2 | TRBV4-3 | NA | NA | TGCGCCAGCAGCCAAGATTACCGGAGGTACTATGGCTACACCTTC | CASSQDYRRYYGYTF
TRBJ2-7 | TRBV7-2 | NA | NA | TGTGCCAGCAGCGTCCGGGACACCCCCCGGGAGGACTACGAGCAGTACTTC | CASSVRDTPREDYEQYF
TRBJ1-1 | TRBV15 | NA | TRBD1 | TGTGCCACCAGCTCCTGGACAGGAGTCACTGAAGCTTTCTTT | CATSSWTGVTEAFF
TRBJ2-5 | TRBV6-5 | NA | TRBD1 | TGTGCCAGCAGGTTACAGGGGCTAATTCCGACCCAGTACTTC | CASRLQGLIPTQYF
TRBJ1-2 | TRBV4-1 | NA | NA | TGCGCCAGCTCGGTGGGGGAGGAGTGCGCCTTC | CASSVGEECAF
TRBJ2-7 | TRBV21-1 | NA | NA | TGTGCCAGCAGCGTCTTCAGCGAGCAGTACTTC | CASSVFSEQYF
TRBJ1-1 | TRBV10-3 | NA | TRBD1 | TGTGCCATCAGTCCGGGACAGTTGAACACTGAAGCTTTCTTT | CAISPGQLNTEAFF